These T cell receptor beta chains were read from a single sample in a study of T cell responses to AZD1222 COVID-19 vaccine. Generated by immunoSEQ multiplex PCR, the TCRdb table keeps only in-frame clones and is missing some. The table lists 120,000 to 150,000 clones, 80% to 95% of them singletons, with about 3% in the top ten. Here the sequenced sample was peripheral blood, taken on day 0 of MenACWY control vaccination. These TCRs come from an adult in good health. Both conserved end residues are part of each CDR3. The D gene is left open where the match is weak. For some rows the clone size is stated as once, few or many, or as a class when expanded; others skip it.

d_gene,v_gene,abundance,j_gene,CDR3nt,CDR3aa
.,TRBV6-5,once,TRBJ1-6,TGTGCCAGCAGTTACTCCAGCAGGGGTGGTTCACCCCTCCACTTT,CASSYSSRGGSPLHF
TRBD1,TRBV5-1,.,TRBJ1-6,TGCGCCAGCAGCTTAGGGGGCTCCAATTCACCCCTCCACTTT,CASSLGGSNSPLHF
TRBD2,TRBV7-9,.,TRBJ2-5,TGTGCCAGCAGCAATTACGGACTAGCGGGAGAGACCCAGTACTTC,CASSNYGLAGETQYF
.,TRBV10-1,.,TRBJ1-5,TGCGCCAGCAGTGTAGGGAATCAGCCCCAGCATTTT,CASSVGNQPQHF
TRBD1,TRBV19,.,TRBJ2-2,TGTGCCAGTAATTCCAGGGACAGGGGCCTGAACACCGGGGAGCTGTTTTTT,CASNSRDRGLNTGELFF
.,TRBV4-2,.,TRBJ2-7,TGTGCCAGCAGCCACCATCTAACACGGCCCTACGAGCAGTACTTC,CASSHHLTRPYEQYF
.,TRBV15,.,TRBJ1-1,TGTGCCACCAGCAAGATGGACCCGGCCACTGAAGCTTTCTTT,CATSKMDPATEAFF
TRBD2,TRBV7-3,.,TRBJ2-2,TGTGCCAGCAGCCCAAGGACTAGCGGGCGCACCGGGGAGCTGTTTTTT,CASSPRTSGRTGELFF
.,TRBV7-9,.,TRBJ1-1,TGTGCCAGCAGCTTAGGGTCAGGGCCCATGAACACTGAAGCTTTCTTT,CASSLGSGPMNTEAFF
.,TRBV6-1,.,TRBJ1-5,TGTGCCAGCAGTGAAGACAGGTTTAGCAATCAGCCCCAGCATTTT,CASSEDRFSNQPQHF
.,TRBV5-1,.,TRBJ2-7,TGCGCCAGCAGCTCCCCTTCCGGGGTACTCGGTTACGAGCAGTACTTC,CASSSPSGVLGYEQYF
.,TRBV3-1/TRBV3-2,.,TRBJ2-7,TGTGCCAGCAGCCCCCGGGCCAAAAATCGACACGAGCAGTACTTC,CASSPRAKNRHEQYF
TRBD1,TRBV5-4,.,TRBJ2-1,TGTGCCAGCAGACCCGGACAGGACCCCAATGAGCAGTTCTTC,CASRPGQDPNEQFF
TRBD1,TRBV5-1,.,TRBJ2-7,TGCGCCAGCAGAATACAGGGGGCCTACGAGCAGTACTTC,CASRIQGAYEQYF
.,TRBV10-3,.,TRBJ2-2,TGTGCCATCATGCCAGGGGCCAACACCGGGGAGCTGTTTTTT,CAIMPGANTGELFF
.,TRBV19,few,TRBJ1-4,TGTGCCAGTAGTCCCCGACAGAGCCTTGCAACTAATGAAAAACTGTTTTTT,CASSPRQSLATNEKLFF
.,TRBV9,.,TRBJ1-2,TGTGCCAGCAGCGGGGTAGGGAAAGATGGCTACACCTTC,CASSGVGKDGYTF
.,TRBV19,.,TRBJ2-1,TGTGCCAGTAGTATCGAGTACAGGGAGGATGAGCAGTTCTTC,CASSIEYREDEQFF
.,TRBV18,.,TRBJ1-1,TGTGCCAGCTCACCAGACGGACAGCCTAACACTGAAGCTTTCTTT,CASSPDGQPNTEAFF
.,TRBV19,.,TRBJ1-5,TGTGCCAGTAGTCGCCGCCCTGGGCAACTATATCAGCCCCAGCATTTT,CASSRRPGQLYQPQHF
.,TRBV4-1,.,TRBJ2-1,TGCGCCAGCGGCAGTCTTTTGGCCTACAATGAGCAGTTCTTC,CASGSLLAYNEQFF
.,TRBV5-1,.,TRBJ1-1,TGCGCCAGCAGCTTGTCTTGGGAGGGGAACACTGAAGCTTTCTTT,CASSLSWEGNTEAFF
.,TRBV12-3/TRBV12-4,.,TRBJ1-1,TGTGCCAGCAGTTTAGTTATGAACACTGAAGCTTTCTTT,CASSLVMNTEAFF
TRBD1,TRBV4-1,.,TRBJ1-1,TGCGCCAGCAGCCAAGTGGCGCAGGGGGGCACTGAAGCTTTCTTT,CASSQVAQGGTEAFF
.,TRBV27,.,TRBJ1-3,TGTGCCAGCAGTTCGTTGGGGGTCAGCTCTGGAAACACCATATATTTT,CASSSLGVSSGNTIYF
.,TRBV7-2,.,TRBJ2-7,TGTGCCAGCAGCCCGGGGAAGGGGCCTCGCGAGCAGTACTTC,CASSPGKGPREQYF
TRBD1,TRBV13,.,TRBJ2-1,TGTGCCAGCAGCTTAGGGGGACAGGGATCCAATGAGCAGTTCTTC,CASSLGGQGSNEQFF
TRBD2,TRBV11-2,.,TRBJ2-2,TGTGCCAGCAGCGAAGGGAGGGGCTCTATGAACACCGGGGAGCTGTTTTTT,CASSEGRGSMNTGELFF
.,TRBV12-3/TRBV12-4,.,TRBJ1-2,TGTGCCAGCAGTTTACCCTGGGGGTATGGCTACACCTTC,CASSLPWGYGYTF
TRBD2,TRBV6-1,.,TRBJ2-7,TGTGCCAGCAGTGACCTAGCGGTCTACGAGCAGTACTTC,CASSDLAVYEQYF
.,TRBV2,.,TRBJ1-3,TGTGCCAGCAGTGTAGCGCAGGCTCTCTCTGGAAACACCATATATTTT,CASSVAQALSGNTIYF
.,TRBV6-5,.,TRBJ1-2,TGTGCCAGCAGTTCGACGACTGGGGCCGACTATGGCTACACCTTC,CASSSTTGADYGYTF
.,TRBV19,.,TRBJ1-3,TGTGCCAGTAGAACGAGTAGAGGTTCTGGAAACACCATATATTTT,CASRTSRGSGNTIYF
.,TRBV19,once,TRBJ1-5,TGTGCCAGTGCAGGGGTGGATCAGCCCCAGCATTTT,CASAGVDQPQHF
.,TRBV9,once,TRBJ1-6,TGTGCCAGCAGCGTAGCTTCCTGGGGGGAATCACCCCTCCACTTT,CASSVASWGESPLHF
.,TRBV7-9,.,TRBJ2-7,TGTGCCAGCAGCTTAGCGGGTTCTAGCAACGAGCAGTACTTC,CASSLAGSSNEQYF
TRBD2,TRBV6-5,once,TRBJ2-3,TGTGCCAGCACCGAACTAGCGGGAGTGGTTACGCAGTATTTT,CASTELAGVVTQYF
TRBD1,TRBV10-2,.,TRBJ2-2,TGCGCCAGCAGTGAGGTTAGAAGCAGGGGGTTTTGGACCGGGGAGCTGTTTTTT,CASSEVRSRGFWTGELFF
.,TRBV9,.,TRBJ2-1,TGTGCCAGCAGCTTACAGGGCAATGAGCAGTTCTTC,CASSLQGNEQFF
.,TRBV6-1,.,TRBJ2-2,TGTGCCAGCAGTGGCCCTCAGGACGGTCCGGCCGGGGAGCTGTTTTTT,CASSGPQDGPAGELFF
.,TRBV19,.,TRBJ2-7,TGTGCCAGTAGTATAGGTGGGGGGCCTTACGAGCAGTACTTC,CASSIGGGPYEQYF
.,TRBV18,.,TRBJ1-1,TGTGCCAGCTCAGCAGGGATGAACACTGAAGCTTTCTTT,CASSAGMNTEAFF
TRBD2,TRBV7-8,.,TRBJ2-1,TGTGCCAGCAGCTTACAGAGCGGGAAGTTCAATGAGCAGTTCTTC,CASSLQSGKFNEQFF
.,TRBV5-6,.,TRBJ1-5,TGTGCCAGCAGTTTCTCCTCGGTCCTCCATAGCAATCAGCCCCAGCATTTT,CASSFSSVLHSNQPQHF
TRBD1,TRBV10-2,.,TRBJ2-7,TGCGCCAGCACCCGGGGACAGCAATACGAGCAGTACTTC,CASTRGQQYEQYF
.,TRBV6-5,.,TRBJ2-2,TGTGCCTCTCTACAGGAGCCCCGGGGCACCGGGGAGCTGTTTTTT,CASLQEPRGTGELFF
.,TRBV5-4,.,TRBJ1-1,TGTGCCAGCAGTTTGGGGAGGGGAGTGAGCACTGAAGCTTTCTTT,CASSLGRGVSTEAFF
TRBD2,TRBV6-5,.,TRBJ2-7,TGTGCCAGCAGTCAGGGACTAGCGGGAGCGGGGGAGCAGTACTTC,CASSQGLAGAGEQYF
TRBD1,TRBV5-1,.,TRBJ1-1,TGCGCCAGCAGCCTAAGGACAGGGGGCAACACTGAAGCTTTCTTT,CASSLRTGGNTEAFF
TRBD1,TRBV19,.,TRBJ2-5,TGTGCCAGTAGTGCCAGGACAGGGTACCAAGAGACCCAGTACTTC,CASSARTGYQETQYF
.,TRBV6-2/TRBV6-3,.,TRBJ1-2,TGTGCCAGCAGTTTTACCGACTATGGCTACACCTTC,CASSFTDYGYTF
.,TRBV11-2,.,TRBJ1-4,TGTGCCAGCAGCTTAGGGGTAAAAGAAAAACTGTTTTTT,CASSLGVKEKLFF
.,TRBV21-1,once,TRBJ1-5,TGTGCCCCCGGGGACAGTTTAAATCAGCCCCAGCATTTT,CAPGDSLNQPQHF
.,TRBV7-2,.,TRBJ1-5,TGTGCCAGCAGCATGGGGCGGAATCAGCCCCAGCATTTT,CASSMGRNQPQHF